The text below deals with one T cell receptor (beta chain). This entry comes from a study of control samples from healthy donors and cancer patients. The method was immunoSEQ multiplex PCR; TCRdb's version includes in-frame clones alone and lacks a portion of them. The sample contains tens of thousands of clones, 65% to 85% of which appear only once. The TCR was taken from a man aged 55-75 years in good health. Material: blood.

The CDR3 region is CASRPRTSGRPNTGELFF. The CDR3 DNA follows: TGTGCCAGCAGACCACGGACTAGCGGGAGGCCGAACACCGGGGAGCTGTTTTTT. The chain couples TRBV27 to TRBJ2-2; 14 bases are a match to TRBD2. The CDR3 is 18 residues long. Losses at the gene ends were 6 bases for V and 0 bases for J; bases not matched to a gene: 6. The germline V gene encodes CDR1 MNHEY and CDR2 SMNVEV (reference sequence).